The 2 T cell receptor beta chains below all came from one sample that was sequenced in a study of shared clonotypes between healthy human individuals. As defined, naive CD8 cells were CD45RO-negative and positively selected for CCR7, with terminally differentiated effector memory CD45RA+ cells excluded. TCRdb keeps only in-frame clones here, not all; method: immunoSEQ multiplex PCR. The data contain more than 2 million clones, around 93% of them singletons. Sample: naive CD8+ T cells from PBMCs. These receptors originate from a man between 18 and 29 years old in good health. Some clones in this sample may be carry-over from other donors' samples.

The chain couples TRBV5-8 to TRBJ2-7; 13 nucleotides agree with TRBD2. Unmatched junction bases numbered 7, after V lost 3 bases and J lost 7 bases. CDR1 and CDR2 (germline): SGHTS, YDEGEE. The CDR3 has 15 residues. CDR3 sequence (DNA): TGTGCCAGCAGCTCCTGGACTAGCGGGAGTGGAGAGCAGTACTTC. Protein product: CASSSWTSGSGEQYF.

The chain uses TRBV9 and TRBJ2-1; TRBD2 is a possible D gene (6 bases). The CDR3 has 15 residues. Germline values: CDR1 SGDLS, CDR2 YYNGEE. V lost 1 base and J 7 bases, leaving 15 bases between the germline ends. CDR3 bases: TGTGCCAGCAGCGTACCCAGCGCGGGGCGGAATGAGCAGTTCTTC. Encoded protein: CASSVPSAGRNEQFF.